Below, 28 T cell receptor beta chains from the same sample are listed, as sequenced in a study of cytomegalovirus exposure and HLA in healthy donors. The PCR ran on 60 Vbeta and 13 Jbeta primers. The data were produced by immunoSEQ multiplex PCR, yet TCRdb's version contains in-frame clones alone and is incomplete. This table holds approximately 200,000 clones, over 60% found once. Source material: PBMCs. Every receptor here comes from a man aged 18 to 29 in good health and CMV-seronegative.

This clone appeared a few times. The gene calls are TRBV7-2 and TRBJ2-1, with 10 bases identical to TRBD1. The CDR3 covers 17 residues. Germline-derived CDR1 and CDR2 are SGHTA and FQGNSA. The J segment lost 9 bases and the V segment lost 4 bases, leaving 15 bases of the junction unmatched. Here the CDR3 reads CASSYTTFPGQGSEQFF. CDR3 nucleotide sequence: TGTGCCAGCAGCTATACCACCTTCCCGGGACAGGGGAGTGAGCAGTTCTTC.

For this clone: One end of the junction is discordant with germline, which a read error may explain. This chain links TRBV7-7 with TRBJ2-7; 8 bases fit TRBD2. From germline, CDR1 is SSHAT and CDR2 FNYEAQ (reference sequence). The CDR3 sequence is 13 residues long. CDR3 residues: CASSLIAGSEQYF. In nucleotides, the CDR3 is TGTGCTAGCAGCTTAATAGCGGGATCCGAGCAGTACTTC.

This clone has only one observation. The V gene is TRBV7-9, the J gene TRBJ1-6, with 7 positions matching TRBD1. Germline CDR1 reads SEHNR; CDR2 reads FQNEAQ (reference sequence). V gave up 5 bases and J gave up 7 bases; unmatched junction bases: 8. This CDR3 comprises 15 residues. Here the CDR3 reads CASSLDRARNSPLHF. The CDR3 DNA is TGTGCCAGCAGCCTTGACAGGGCTAGGAATTCACCCCTCCACTTT.

This clone was counted only a few times. V gene TRBV30 combines with J gene TRBJ2-5; TRBD2 aligns across 9 bases. From germline, CDR1 is GTSNPN and CDR2 SVGIG (reference sequence). The CDR3 is made up of 15 amino acids. The ends lost 0 bases at V and 5 bases at J; junction bases unmatched: 7. CDR3 nucleotides: TGTGCCTGGAGTGTACGGGGTAGCGGGGGCGAGACCCAGTACTTC. Its protein product is CAWSVRGSGGETQYF.

This clone showed up just once. The chain recombines TRBV5-6 with TRBJ2-7; 8 bases are shared with TRBD1. The germline V gene has CDR1 SGHDT and CDR2 YYEEEE. This CDR3 comprises 15 residues. V shed 0 bases and J 3 bases; nucleotides not matched to a gene: 5. CDR3 region: CASSLGGTGFYEQYF. DNA of the CDR3: TGTGCCAGCAGCTTGGGGGGGACAGGTTTCTACGAGCAGTACTTC.

This clone was recorded only once. This rearrangement joins TRBV7-3 to TRBJ2-5; 8 nucleotides line up with TRBD1. The end of the DNA aligns better with TRBJ2-7, so the J call may be wrong. Germline V gene lookup returns CDR1 SGHTA and CDR2 FQGTGA. The CDR3 sequence is 14 residues long. As DNA, the CDR3 is TGTGCCAGCAGCTTAGGGACAGGCGCTTACGAGCAGTACTTC. It translates to CASSLGTGAYEQYF.

The chain combines TRBV5-8 with TRBJ2-5; D is possibly TRBD1 (7 bases). V was trimmed by 1 base and J by 6 bases, leaving 10 bases between them. The CDR3 contains 13 residues. The germline gives CDR1 SGHTS, CDR2 YDEGEE. CDR3 residues: CASSLPGGQTQYF. In DNA form, the CDR3 reads TGTGCCAGCAGCTTGCCAGGGGGGCAGACCCAGTACTTC.

The chain couples TRBV5-4 to TRBJ2-7; D not resolved. Trimming cost V 0 bases and J 0 bases, with 13 bases left between them. Germline V CDR1 and CDR2: SGHNT, YYREEE (reference sequence). CDR3 length equals 16 residues. The CDR3 DNA reads as TGTGCCAGCAGCTTGGATCCGCCCAGTCTCTCCTACGAGCAGTACTTC. Encoded protein: CASSLDPPSLSYEQYF.

This rearrangement joins TRBV7-3 to TRBJ2-1; 7 positions match TRBD2. Germline values: CDR1 SGHTA, CDR2 FQGTGA. This CDR3 has 16 amino acids. V lost 2 bases, J lost 6 bases, and 10 bases stayed unmatched. CDR3 nucleotides: TGTGCCAGCAGCTTAGGGGACTATTCCGTCCTCAATGAGCAGTTCTTC. Translated, it gives CASSLGDYSVLNEQFF.

This chain links TRBV15 with TRBJ1-5, with a weak D call TRBD1 (5 bases). Per germline, CDR1 LNHNV and CDR2 YYDKDF (reference sequence). CDR3 size: 15 residues. V lost 0 bases, J lost 7 bases, and 13 bases lay in between. CDR3 sequence: CATSRDFTGGQPQHF. The CDR3 DNA is TGTGCCACCAGCAGAGATTTCACAGGAGGGCAGCCCCAGCATTTT.

The chain employs TRBV7-2 and TRBJ2-3; no definite D call. Trimming removed 5 bases from V and 1 base from J, with 7 bases in between. This CDR3 has 13 amino acids. Per the germline V gene, CDR1 is SGHTA and CDR2 is FQGNSA. DNA of the CDR3: TGTGCCAGCAGCCCTGTTGGCACAGATACGCAGTATTTT. Translated: CASSPVGTDTQYF.

The rearrangement joins TRBV6-1 to TRBJ1-1, with 7 bases identical to TRBD1. The trim removed 8 bases at V and 8 bases at J, leaving 14 bases unmatched. Germline lookup yields CDR1 MNHNS and CDR2 SASEGT. This CDR3 is built from 14 residues. CDR3 protein: CASRRDRVLVEAFF. As DNA, the CDR3 is TGTGCCAGCCGGCGGGACAGAGTTTTGGTCGAAGCTTTCTTT.

For the CDR3, the DNA is TGTGCCAGCAGTTCAACCGGGACTAGGACCTGCGAGCAGTACTTC. The encoded protein is CASSSTGTRTCEQYF. This sequence joins TRBV28 and TRBJ2-7, with 8 bases aligning to TRBD2. CDR1 is MDHEN, CDR2 SYDVKM, per germline. J was trimmed by 6 bases and V by 4 bases; bases with no gene match: 11. This CDR3 has 15 residues. Full variable domain (outside the CDR3, taken from reference TRBV28 and TRBJ2-7): DVKVTQSSRYLVKRTGEKVFLECVQDMDHENMFWYRQDPGLGLRLIYFSYDVKMKEKGDIPEGYSVSREKKERFSLILESASTNQTSMYLCASSSTGTRTCEQYFGPGTRLTVT.

The rearrangement uses TRBV11-2 and TRBJ1-5, with 8 positions matching TRBD1. The length of the CDR3 is 15 residues. Trimming cost V 5 bases and J 6 bases; bases outside gene matches: 9. Germline V gene sequence: CDR1 SGHAT, CDR2 FQNNGV. DNA of the CDR3: TGTGCCAGCAGCCTAGCAGGGGGCGCGGTTCAGCCCCAGCATTTT. Translation gives CASSLAGGAVQPQHF.

Only a few counts were recorded for this clone. The chain is built from TRBV7-6 and TRBJ2-3; D might be TRBD1 (5 bases). Germline values: CDR1 SGHVS, CDR2 FNYEAQ. V was clipped by 7 bases and J by 0 bases, with 14 bases between them. The CDR3 length is 15 residues. CDR3 nucleotides: TGTGCCAGCAAGGGGCTAGGCGGTAGCACAGATACGCAGTATTTT. It is translated as CASKGLGGSTDTQYF.

V usage is TRBV5-1 and J usage is TRBJ2-3; D is unresolved. Looked up from germline, CDR1 is SGHRS and CDR2 is YFSETQ. Trimming left V 0 bases short and J 5 bases short, with 10 bases between. The CDR3 runs to 14 residues. The CDR3 loop reads CASSLANVLDTQYF. DNA of the CDR3: TGCGCCAGCAGCTTGGCTAATGTGCTAGATACGCAGTATTTT.

The rearrangement uses TRBV5-1 and TRBJ2-1; D might be TRBD2 (7 bases). Germline loops: CDR1 SGHRS, CDR2 YFSETQ. Deletions cut 7 bases from V and 1 base from J, with 9 bases between. CDR3 size: 13 residues. The CDR3 DNA follows: TGCGCCAGCGGGGGGGCTTCCTACAATGAGCAGTTCTTC. The encoded protein is CASGGASYNEQFF.

CDR3 DNA sequence: TGTGCCAGCAGCCCTCGACAGGCAACTAATGAAAAACTGTTTTTT. Translated, it gives CASSPRQATNEKLFF. The V and J genes are TRBV7-9 and TRBJ1-4; tentative D call: TRBD1 (6 bases). There are 15 residues in the CDR3. CDR1 is SEHNR, CDR2 FQNEAQ, per germline (reference sequence). The V end lost 5 bases, the J end lost 0 bases, and 10 bases lay between the germline ends.

The rearrangement uses TRBV7-2 and TRBJ2-1; perhaps TRBD1 as D (5 bases). The germline V gene has CDR1 SGHTA and CDR2 FQGNSA. V lost 4 bases and J 6 bases, leaving 16 bases between the germline ends. The CDR3 has 15 residues. The CDR3 DNA reads TGTGCCAGCAGCTCCCACAGTTCCAGGGTCAATGAGCAGTTCTTC. This gives the protein CASSSHSSRVNEQFF. Full variable domain (missing parts from reference TRBV7-2 and TRBJ2-1): GAGVSQSPSNKVTEKGKDVELRCDPISGHTALYWYRQSLGQGLEFLIYFQGNSAPDKSGLPSDRFSAERTGGSVSTLTIQRTQQEDSAVYLCASSSHSSRVNEQFFGPGTRLTVL.

The CDR3 loop reads CSVVGVDGYTF. CDR3 bases: TGCAGCGTTGTCGGGGTCGATGGCTACACCTTC. The rearrangement uses TRBV29-1 and TRBJ1-2; D unresolved. The CDR3 sequence is 11 residues long. Germline V gene lookup returns CDR1 SQVTM and CDR2 ANQGSEA. V shed 4 bases and J shed 6 bases, with 9 bases lying between them. Based on the CDR3 plus reference TRBV29-1 and TRBJ1-2, the full variable domain is SAVISQKPSRDICQRGTSLTIQCQVDSQVTMMFWYRQQPGQSLTLIATANQGSEATYESGFVIDKFPISRPNLTFSTLTVSNMSPEDSSIYLCSVVGVDGYTFGSGTRLTVV.

This chain connects TRBV6-4 to TRBJ1-1; maybe TRBD1 (6 bases). The CDR3 covers 14 residues. V lost 7 bases and J lost 0, with 12 bases in between. The germline CDR1 and CDR2 sequences are MRHNA and SNTAGT. CDR3 DNA: TGTGCCAGCAAGAGGGGGTCCATGAACACTGAAGCTTTCTTT. As protein: CASKRGSMNTEAFF.

The chain carries TRBV19 and TRBJ2-1, with 9 positions matching TRBD1. V lost 3 bases to trimming and J lost 5 bases; unmatched junction nucleotides: 11. Germline CDR1 LNHDA, CDR2 SQIVND (reference sequence). The CDR3 has 17 residues. CDR3 loop: CASSIPFGTGSDNEQFF. The DNA for the CDR3 is TGTGCCAGTAGTATCCCATTCGGGACAGGGTCCGACAATGAGCAGTTCTTC.

V gene TRBV5-6 combines with J gene TRBJ2-7; 9 bases are shared with TRBD1. Trimming cost V 3 bases and J 5 bases; bases outside gene matches: 9. The germline V gene encodes CDR1 SGHDT and CDR2 YYEEEE. The CDR3 has 15 amino acids. The CDR3 region is CASSSTGTGYDEQYF. Written as DNA, the CDR3 is TGTGCCAGCAGCTCCACCGGGACAGGGTACGACGAGCAGTACTTC.

The chain couples TRBV2 to TRBJ1-2; tentatively, D is TRBD1 (5 bases). The germline gives CDR1 SNHLY, CDR2 FYNNEI. The CDR3 spans 14 residues. Trimming took 2 bases from V and 3 from J, leaving 10 bases between them. DNA of the CDR3: TGTGCCAGCAGTGAATCCGCGGGGCACTATGGCTACACCTTC. As protein: CASSESAGHYGYTF.

The V gene is TRBV5-6, the J gene TRBJ2-5; D is unclear. Germline CDR1 is SGHDT and CDR2 is YYEEEE. This CDR3 has 13 amino acids. Between the trimmed V and J ends, which lost 0 bases and 4 bases, there was a span of 7 bases. The CDR3 loop reads CASSLGSGETQYF. In DNA, the CDR3 is TGTGCCAGCAGCTTGGGGTCCGGAGAGACCCAGTACTTC. Looking up the rest from reference TRBV5-6 and TRBJ2-5 gives the full variable domain: DAGVTQSPTHLIKTRGQQVTLRCSPKSGHDTVSWYQQALGQGPQFIFQYYEEEERQRGNFPDRFSGHQFPNYSSELNVNALLLGDSALYLCASSLGSGETQYFGPGTRLLVL.

In DNA, the CDR3 is TGTGCCTGGAGACCCCCAGGGGCTAGCGGGGCCTCAGATACGCAGTATTTT. Amino acids: CAWRPPGASGASDTQYF. The chain couples TRBV30 to TRBJ2-3; 9 bases line up with TRBD2. Germline assignment: CDR1 GTSNPN and CDR2 SVGIG (reference sequence). This CDR3 contains 17 residues. The trim removed 3 bases at V and 4 bases at J, leaving 14 bases unmatched.

This clone came up once. This chain uses TRBV7-2 with TRBJ1-4, with 7 bases fitting TRBD1. This CDR3 contains 14 residues. Trimming at V came to 4 bases and at J to 7 bases, leaving 6 bases not matched to a gene. Germline CDR1 and CDR2: SGHTA and FQGNSA. DNA for the CDR3: TGTGCCAGCAGCTCAACAGGGGCCGTTGAAAAACTGTTTTTT. Protein sequence: CASSSTGAVEKLFF.

This clone is a singleton in its sample. The chain employs TRBV10-2 and TRBJ2-7, with 9 bases fitting TRBD1. The CDR3 has 14 residues. With V trimmed by 4 bases and J by 5 bases, 6 bases remained unmatched. Germline CDR1 WSHSY, CDR2 SAAADI. CDR3 region: CASSGTGVSHEQYF. CDR3 nucleotide sequence: TGCGCCAGCAGTGGGACAGGGGTTTCCCACGAGCAGTACTTC.